This T cell receptor beta chain was identified during a study of T cells in Graves' hyperthyroidism and ophthalmopathy. Study-wide points: Ophthalmopathy was model-predicted a median approximately 6.4 months pre-onset.

Of note for this clonotype: Its antigen remains unidentified.

Diagnoses rested on clinical symptoms, serum thyroxine and TRAb, thyroid ultrasound and orbital computed tomography. From germline, CDR1 is MDHEN and CDR2 SYDVKM. V dropped 5 bases and J dropped 6 bases, with 11 bases sitting between them. CDR3 length: 12 amino acids. Amplified regions were TCR beta CDR3 sequences from RNA transcripts. HTBI primers were the set used in a first-round RT-PCR of the TCR CDR3. TCRdb itself ran the multiplex PCR reads through MiXCR, one entry per CDR3 protein. The data show about half a million distinct CDR3 sequences, more than 20% seen once. Sequenced input: blood. The receptor was derived from a man between 18 and 35 years old with Graves' hyperthyroidism. The chain links TRBV28 to TRBJ2-7; D uncertain. The CDR3 is CASSRTLLEQYF. DNA for the CDR3: TGTGCCAGCAGTCGGACCCTACTCGAGCAGTACTTC. Drawing the rest from reference TRBV28 and TRBJ2-7, the complete variable domain is DVKVTQSSRYLVKRTGEKVFLECVQDMDHENMFWYRQDPGLGLRLIYFSYDVKMKEKGDIPEGYSVSREKKERFSLILESASTNQTSMYLCASSRTLLEQYFGPGTRLTVT.